This paragraph covers one TCR beta chain sequence. This clone was seen only a few times. Its cognate antigen has yet to be identified. Nothing much larger sits one base from this clone, and base qualities are not available. The cohort comprised hundreds of healthy bone marrow donors. Cohort members were all nominally healthy when sampled, although unrecorded immune exposures were likely present. The donor tested CMV seronegative and was one of the 352 seronegative cohort members. Each donor provided a peripheral blood sample, and peripheral blood mononuclear cells were used for TCR beta sequencing. Genomic DNA extraction from the blood cell samples was performed with the Qiagen DNeasy Blood Extraction Kit. The library came from the immunoSEQ multiplex PCR assay. For the multiplex PCR, a mixture combining 60 forward primers for TCR Vbeta segments and 13 reverse primers for TCR Jbeta segments was used. The CDR3 region of rearranged TCR beta genes was amplified from genomic DNA with a multiplex PCR assay. The Illumina HiSeq System was used to sequence the amplified TCR beta libraries as 87-base-pair reads. Regarding the original processing steps: A later analysis tallied around 80 million unique TCR beta chains across the 550 to 850 repertoires, and approximately 12 million of those chains were shared by two or more donors. To remove PCR and sequencing errors, raw reads were error-corrected and collapsed into unique sequences using a nearest-neighbor algorithm that merged closely related sequences. Alignment of CDR3 sequences to IMGT reference sequences was used to assign V, D and J gene segments. Each retained sequence needed at least a six-nucleotide match to both a V gene segment and a J gene segment. Rearrangements were classified as productive when the CDR3 lacked stop codons and remained in frame with V and J, and all other rearrangements were classified as non-productive. Following IMGT convention, CDR3 was defined as the stretch from the second conserved V-encoded cysteine up to the conserved J-encoded phenylalanine. Sequences without an unambiguous match to a single V gene segment were excluded from the earlier analysis of about 630 of the donors. An earlier analysis of about 590 of the donors classified V segments as functional when productive rearrangements were above 56.7% and as segregating when the standard deviation between donors was above 5%. To diagnose cytomegalovirus status from the catalog of TCR beta chain sequences, a statistical classification framework was built. A later analysis assigned V and J genes by comparing TCR nucleotide sequences with IMGT/GENE-DB human TR gene sequences. The TCRdist pipeline was used in a later analysis to assign CDR3 sequences and most-parsimonious VDJ recombination scenarios. In a later analysis, each TCR beta chain was defined by its CDR3 amino acid sequence together with its V-gene family, and reads without a unique V-gene family were excluded. In a later analysis, approximately 640 highly shared, low-generation-probability nucleotide sequences were removed to address suspected cross-contamination and a sequencing artifact. In a later analysis, a clonal expansion index for each public chain was calculated from normalized within-repertoire ranks of inferred template counts. Generation probabilities in a later analysis came from a VDJ recombination model fitted to out-of-frame rearrangements, and those results were checked against IGoR. In a later analysis, hypergeometric tests were used to score TCR-TCR, TCR-HLA and TCR-CMV co-occurrence, with a repertoire-size bias correction applied to TCR pairs. In a later analysis, false discovery rates were estimated by permuting HLA or CMV assignments 20 times. In a later analysis, co-occurring TCRs were grouped using DBSCAN, with TCRdist sequence similarity added in when clustering inside HLA-allele-positive subsets. Repertoires with fewer than 30,000 or more than 120,000 public chains, plus five repertoires with anomalous nucleotide sharing, were excluded from co-occurrence clustering. TCRdb re-hosts the immuneACCESS table, in-frame sequences only. Its copies lack some clones; in the studies checked, an unresolved V gene accounts for under half of them, and the cause for the rest is not known. V, J and clone size are those of that table, while D and trimming were read from the DNA. This sample has around 120,000 clones in its table, and roughly 80% of those were observed once. The ten most abundant clones make up 0.95% to 1.5% of the sample.

These data come from a study of cytomegalovirus exposure and HLA in healthy donors (TCRdb year 2017). Study-level background: An earlier analysis of approximately 640 of the donors reported about 250 Gb of sequence data and 117 million unique TCR beta sequences from 150 million to 200 million T cells. Roughly 300 gigabases of sequencing data and around 87 million unique TCR sequences were included in an early release covering roughly 600 HLA-typed donors. Of the roughly 400 genotyped donors, over 65% fell in the genetic ancestry cluster associated with self-reported Caucasian donors. The study aimed to test whether signatures of past pathogen exposure could be identified by cataloging public T cell receptors. The study used immunosequencing to profile the T cell repertoires of under 700 subjects and linked those repertoires to cytomegalovirus serostatus. In addition to the first cohort of roughly 670 subjects, a separate validation cohort of 120 different subjects was used. The study combined high-throughput TCR immunosequencing, statistical association of individual TCRs with disease status, and machine learning to predict cytomegalovirus infection status. A later analysis re-examined previously published TCR beta repertoires from hundreds of donors and added high-resolution HLA genotyping to investigate patterns of TCR occurrence. The later analysis used no new phenotypic data to find candidate immune exposures, relying instead on TCR beta sequences and their occurrence across donors. An earlier analysis of about 600 of the donors used high-throughput TCR beta sequencing to judge whether each TCR beta V gene segment behaved as functional or pseudogenic. Donor age, sex, ethnicity and CMV serostatus were compiled together with the repertoire data. In a later genetic analysis, genome-wide SNP genotypes for about three fifths of the roughly 670 donors were used, and that subset was treated as a discovery cohort. All discovery cohort repertoires had been generated on a single sequencing platform. Class I and class II HLA loci were covered by the typing at four-digit resolution. The number of donors typed differed by locus, with 629-630 for A, B, C, DRB1 and DQB1, 522 for DQA1, over 600 for DPA1, and 450 to 480 for DPB1. Roughly 5 DR-DQ haplotypes were handled as single units for association and clustering, since linkage in the cohort was strong. Across approximately 400 genotyped donors of the cohort, an average of roughly 250,000 unique TCR beta nucleotide sequences per donor were sequenced, and 15% to 20% of those sequences were non-productive. Paper-wide results and their limitations: The classifier was reported to diagnose cytomegalovirus status with high specificity and sensitivity in both the original and validation cohorts. A later analysis found that most CMV-associated TCR beta chains appeared HLA-restricted, with HLA associations seemingly driven largely by CMV exposure. A cluster of highly shared sequence variants was judged likely to represent a technical artifact of the sequencing pipeline. Compared with the roughly 670-donor mean, donors in an Asian-associated ancestry cluster had fewer N-insertions in productive TCRs, according to a later genetic analysis. A later analysis found that TCR association rates varied across HLA loci, with DRB1 alleles showing the most associated TCRs and HLA-C alleles the fewest. In a later analysis, some 18,000 TCR beta sequences were associated with specific HLA alleles at a false discovery rate of 0.05. According to the authors, the approach could potentially be generalized to other disease states and immunological phenotypes. In the study, 150 to 200 TCR beta chains were listed as associated with cytomegalovirus. In vitro tests confirmed that three of the cytomegalovirus-associated TCR beta chains recognize cytomegalovirus antigens. Because the 87-base-pair reads could not distinguish some IMGT-functional V segments, including TRBV6-2 and TRBV6-3, those segments were excluded. According to a later analysis, parvovirus B19, influenza, CMV and Epstein-Barr virus appeared linked to several top co-occurrence clusters. While some public TCRs were present in many individuals, most TCR sequences turned up only very rarely across donors. A further reported finding was that TCR beta sequences accurately predicted the HLA-A and HLA-B alleles for most subjects in the first cohort. Assigning TCR associations to individual alleles was difficult when HLA alleles, especially DR and DQ, strongly co-occurred. Because counts were too low, some 17 rarely observed V segments, including chromosome 9 orphons, were excluded from the earlier analysis of 587 of the donors. For the cohort, immune exposure information was limited to CMV serostatus. The cohort was sequenced for TCR beta chains only, and without alpha or paired-chain data the features that could be detected were limited. Because some donors lacked HLA typing at each locus, the association tests relied only on the typed subset. Presence/absence analyses assumed roughly uniform sequencing depth across donors, an assumption that may not hold. Broadly in line with IMGT annotations, most TCR beta V segments showed up in productive rearrangements about 87% or about 30% of the time in an earlier analysis of 587 of the donors. A later genetic analysis associated a missense DCLRE1C variant with V-gene and J-gene trimming of TCR beta chains, and an independent cohort replicated the association. In a later analysis, HLA-associated TCR beta chains were found to be more clonally expanded and to have lower generation probabilities than equally common non-associated chains. Linkage disequilibrium might explain the correlated functional status among segregating V segments, but an unknown experimental factor could not be ruled out.

The germline V gene provides CDR1 SGHRS and CDR2 YFSETQ. V loses 0 bases, J loses 3 bases, and the germline ends lie 15 bases apart. From its cysteine to its phenylalanine, the CDR3 spans 16 amino acids. The sequence is cut down to CDR3 DNA, 48 bases in frame from base 1. This chain joins TRBV5-1 to TRBJ1-1; TRBD1 is a possible D gene, resting on 6 matching bases. Sequencing input: PBMCs. The source of this sequence is a girl aged 2-10 years in good health and CMV-seronegative. This receptor carries the CDR3 CASSLAGGRGDTEAFF. At the DNA level, the sequence is TGCGCCAGCAGCTTGGCCGGAGGCAGGGGAGACACTGAAGCTTTCTTT.